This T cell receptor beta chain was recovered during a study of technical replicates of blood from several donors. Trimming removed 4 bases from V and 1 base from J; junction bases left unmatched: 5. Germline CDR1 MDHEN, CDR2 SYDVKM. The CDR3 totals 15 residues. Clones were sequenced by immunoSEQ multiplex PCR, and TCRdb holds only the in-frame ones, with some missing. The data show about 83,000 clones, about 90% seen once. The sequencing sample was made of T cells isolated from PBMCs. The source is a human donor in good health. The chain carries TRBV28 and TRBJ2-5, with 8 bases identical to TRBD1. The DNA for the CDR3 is TGTGCCAGCAGTTCAGGACAGGGCCCCCAAGAGACCCAGTACTTC. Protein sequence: CASSSGQGPQETQYF.